The source of this T cell receptor beta chain is a study of CD8 T cells in ankylosing spondylitis. The CDR3 loop spans 14 amino acids. Germline CDR1 reads SGHRS; CDR2 reads YFSETQ. Trimming removed 4 bases at V and 7 bases at J, with 14 bases between. Construction of TCR beta libraries was performed using quantitative 5'-RACE with molecular barcodes. One entry per CDR3 protein, called by TCRdb with MiXCR from the 5' RACE reads. The sample lists roughly 38,000 distinct CDR3 sequences; 10% were seen once. This clonotype was found many times. This receptor was obtained from a male donor with ankylosing spondylitis or in good health (not recorded which). Input material: blood, either unsorted or a sorted T cell fraction (not recorded which). The V gene is TRBV5-1, the J gene TRBJ1-4; TRBD1 might be the D (6 bases). The CDR3 spells CASSPGKGGEKLFF. CDR3 bases: TGCGCCAGCAGCCCGGGAAAAGGGGGTGAAAAACTGTTTTTT.